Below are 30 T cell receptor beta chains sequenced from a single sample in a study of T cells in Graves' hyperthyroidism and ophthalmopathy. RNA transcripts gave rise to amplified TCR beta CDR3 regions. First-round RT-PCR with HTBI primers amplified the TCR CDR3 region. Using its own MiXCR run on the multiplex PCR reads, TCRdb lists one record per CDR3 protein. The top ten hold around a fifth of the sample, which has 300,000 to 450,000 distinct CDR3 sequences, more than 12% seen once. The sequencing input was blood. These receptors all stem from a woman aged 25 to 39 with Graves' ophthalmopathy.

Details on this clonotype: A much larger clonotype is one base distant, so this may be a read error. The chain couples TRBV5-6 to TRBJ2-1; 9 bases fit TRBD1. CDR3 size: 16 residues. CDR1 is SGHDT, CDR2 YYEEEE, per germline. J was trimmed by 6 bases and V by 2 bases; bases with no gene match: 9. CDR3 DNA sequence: TGTGCCAGCAGCTTCCTAGGGGGACAGGGCTGCAATGAGCAGTTCTTC. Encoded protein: CASSFLGGQGCNEQFF. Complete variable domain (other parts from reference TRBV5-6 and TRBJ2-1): DAGVTQSPTHLIKTRGQQVTLRCSPKSGHDTVSWYQQALGQGPQFIFQYYEEEERQRGNFPDRFSGHQFPNYSSELNVNALLLGDSALYLCASSFLGGQGCNEQFFGPGTRLTVL.

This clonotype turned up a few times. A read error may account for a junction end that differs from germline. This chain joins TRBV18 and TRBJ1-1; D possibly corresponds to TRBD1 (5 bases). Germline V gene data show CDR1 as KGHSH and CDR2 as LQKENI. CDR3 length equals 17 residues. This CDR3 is CTSSPLGHADPNTGAFF. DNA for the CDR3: TGTACCAGCTCACCGCTTGGACATGCAGACCCGAACACTGGAGCTTTCTTT.

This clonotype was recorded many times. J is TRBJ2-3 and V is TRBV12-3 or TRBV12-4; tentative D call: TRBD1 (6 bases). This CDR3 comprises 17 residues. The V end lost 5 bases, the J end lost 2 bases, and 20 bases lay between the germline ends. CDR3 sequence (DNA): TGTGCCAGCAGTCCGCCGACAGGCCGCTTCGACACAGATACGCAGTATTTT. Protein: CASSPPTGRFDTDTQYF.

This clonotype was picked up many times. In DNA, the CDR3 is TGTGCCAGCACCGAAGGACGGACCTATGGCTACACCTTC. Translation gives CASTEGRTYGYTF. The chain links TRBV28 to TRBJ1-2; D unresolved. The CDR3 runs to 13 residues. V was pared by 7 bases and J by 4 bases, with 13 bases between. Germline assignment: CDR1 MDHEN and CDR2 SYDVKM.

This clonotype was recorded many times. The CDR3 loop reads CASSYLGRPGTHYSNTEAFF. CDR3 nucleotides: TGTGCCAGCAGTTATTTAGGGCGACCGGGGACCCATTACTCGAACACTGAAGCTTTCTTT. The chain recombines TRBV7-6 with TRBJ1-1, with TRBD1 as a possible D gene (5 bases). The germline V and J ends were trimmed by 6 bases and 1 base, with 30 bases remaining between them. CDR1 and CDR2 (germline): SGHVS, FNYEAQ. This CDR3 region has 20 residues.

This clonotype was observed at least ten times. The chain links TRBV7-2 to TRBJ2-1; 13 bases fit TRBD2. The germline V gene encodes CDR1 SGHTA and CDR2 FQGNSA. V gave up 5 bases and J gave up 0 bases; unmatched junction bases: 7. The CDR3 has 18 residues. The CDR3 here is CASSAGLAGTRSYNEQFF. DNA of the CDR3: TGTGCCAGCAGCGCGGGACTAGCGGGGACCCGCTCCTACAATGAGCAGTTCTTC.

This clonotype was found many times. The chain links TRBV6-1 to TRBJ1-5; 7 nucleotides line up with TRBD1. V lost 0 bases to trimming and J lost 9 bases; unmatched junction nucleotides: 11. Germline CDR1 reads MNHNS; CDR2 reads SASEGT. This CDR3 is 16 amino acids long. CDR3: CASSEAFRGGDGPQHF. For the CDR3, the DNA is TGTGCCAGCAGTGAAGCGTTCCGAGGGGGCGACGGGCCCCAGCATTTT.

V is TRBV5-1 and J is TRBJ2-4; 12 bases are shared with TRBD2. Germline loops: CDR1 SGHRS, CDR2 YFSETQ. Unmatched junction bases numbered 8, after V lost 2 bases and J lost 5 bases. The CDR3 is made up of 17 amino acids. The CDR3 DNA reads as TGCGCCAGCAGCTTACAAATTTCTAGCGGGGGGGAAAACATTCAGTACTTC. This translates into CASSLQISSGGENIQYF.

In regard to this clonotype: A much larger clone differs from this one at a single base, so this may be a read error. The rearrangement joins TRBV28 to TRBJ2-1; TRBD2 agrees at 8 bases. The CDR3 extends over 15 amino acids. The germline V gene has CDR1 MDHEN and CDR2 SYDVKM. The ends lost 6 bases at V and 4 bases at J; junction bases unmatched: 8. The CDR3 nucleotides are TGTGCCAGCAGCGCACGAGCGGGGGATTACAATGAGCAGTTCTTC. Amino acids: CASSARAGDYNEQFF. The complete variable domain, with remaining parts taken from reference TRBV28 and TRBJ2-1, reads DVKVTQSSRYLVKRTGEKVFLECVQDMDHENMFWYRQDPGLGLRLIYFSYDVKMKEKGDIPEGYSVSREKKERFSLILESASTNQTSMYLCASSARAGDYNEQFFGPGTRLTVL.

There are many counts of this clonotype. CDR3: CASSNPGRGLAGASGELFF. Here the CDR3 DNA reads TGTGCCAGCAGCAACCCCGGCCGCGGCCTAGCGGGGGCTTCCGGGGAGCTGTTTTTT. The V and J genes are TRBV7-9 and TRBJ2-2, with 10 bases matching TRBD2. Trimming took 5 bases from V and 6 from J; bases not matched to a gene: 18. The CDR3 is made up of 19 amino acids. In germline, CDR1 is SEHNR, CDR2 FQNEAQ (reference sequence). Complete variable domain (other parts from reference TRBV7-9 and TRBJ2-2): DTGVSQNPRHKITKRGQNVTFRCDPISEHNRLYWYRQTLGQGPEFLTYFQNEAQLEKSRLLSDRFSAERPKGSFSTLEIQRTEQGDSAMYLCASSNPGRGLAGASGELFFGEGSRLTVL.

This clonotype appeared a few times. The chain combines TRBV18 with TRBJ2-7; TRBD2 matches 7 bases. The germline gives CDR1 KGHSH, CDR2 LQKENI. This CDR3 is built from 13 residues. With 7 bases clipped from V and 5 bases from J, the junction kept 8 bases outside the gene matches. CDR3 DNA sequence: TGTGCCAGCTTCCGGGACTACGATGACGAGCAGTACTTC. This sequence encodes CASFRDYDDEQYF.

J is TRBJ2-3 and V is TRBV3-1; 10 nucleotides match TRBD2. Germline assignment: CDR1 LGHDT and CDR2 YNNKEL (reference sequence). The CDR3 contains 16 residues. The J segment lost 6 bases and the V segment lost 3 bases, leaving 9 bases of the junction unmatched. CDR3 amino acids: CASSHQTSGVMDTQYF. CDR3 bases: TGTGCCAGCAGCCACCAAACTAGCGGGGTAATGGATACGCAGTATTTT.

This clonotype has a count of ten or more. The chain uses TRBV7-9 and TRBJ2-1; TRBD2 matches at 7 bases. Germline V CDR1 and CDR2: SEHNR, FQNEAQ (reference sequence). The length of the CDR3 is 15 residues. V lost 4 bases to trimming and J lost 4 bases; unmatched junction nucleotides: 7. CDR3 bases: TGTGCCAGCAGCTACTTCTCGGGGGGTTACAATGAGCAGTTCTTC. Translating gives CASSYFSGGYNEQFF.

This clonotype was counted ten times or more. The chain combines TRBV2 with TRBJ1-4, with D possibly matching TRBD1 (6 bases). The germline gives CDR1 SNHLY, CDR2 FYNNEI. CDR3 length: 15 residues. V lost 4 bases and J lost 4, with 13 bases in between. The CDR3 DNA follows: TGTGCCAGCAGTGCTGAGGGGGTTGATAATGAAAAACTGTTTTTT. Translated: CASSAEGVDNEKLFF. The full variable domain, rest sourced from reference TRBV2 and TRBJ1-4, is EPEVTQTPSHQVTQMGQEVILRCVPISNHLYFYWYRQILGQKVEFLVSFYNNEISEKSEIFDDQFSVERPDGSNFTLKIRSTKLEDSAMYFCASSAEGVDNEKLFFGSGTQLSVL.

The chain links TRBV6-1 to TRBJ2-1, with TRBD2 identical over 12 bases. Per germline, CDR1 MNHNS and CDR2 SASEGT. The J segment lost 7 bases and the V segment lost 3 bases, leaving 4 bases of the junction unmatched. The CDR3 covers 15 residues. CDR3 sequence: CASSETSGGVNEQFF. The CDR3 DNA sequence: TGTGCCAGCAGTGAGACTAGCGGGGGCGTTAATGAGCAGTTCTTC.

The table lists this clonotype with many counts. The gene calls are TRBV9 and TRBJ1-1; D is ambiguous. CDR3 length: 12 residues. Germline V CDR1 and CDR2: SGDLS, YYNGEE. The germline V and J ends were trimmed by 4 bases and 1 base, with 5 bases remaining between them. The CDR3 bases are TGTGCCAGCAGCCCTAAGAACACTGAAGCTTTCTTT. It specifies CASSPKNTEAFF.

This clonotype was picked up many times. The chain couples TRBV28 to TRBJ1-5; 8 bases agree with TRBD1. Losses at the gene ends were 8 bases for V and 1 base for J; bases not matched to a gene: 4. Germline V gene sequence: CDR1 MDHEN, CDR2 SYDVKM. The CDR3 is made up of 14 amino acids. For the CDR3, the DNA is TGTGCCAGCGTAACAGGGGGGAGCAATCAGCCCCAGCATTTT. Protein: CASVTGGSNQPQHF. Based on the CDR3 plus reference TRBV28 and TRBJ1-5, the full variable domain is DVKVTQSSRYLVKRTGEKVFLECVQDMDHENMFWYRQDPGLGLRLIYFSYDVKMKEKGDIPEGYSVSREKKERFSLILESASTNQTSMYLCASVTGGSNQPQHFGDGTRLSIL.

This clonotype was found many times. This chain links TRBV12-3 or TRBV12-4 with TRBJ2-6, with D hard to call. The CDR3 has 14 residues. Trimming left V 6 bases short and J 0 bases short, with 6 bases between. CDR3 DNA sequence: TGTGCCAGCAGAATGAACTCTGGGGCCAACGTCCTGACTTTC. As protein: CASRMNSGANVLTF.

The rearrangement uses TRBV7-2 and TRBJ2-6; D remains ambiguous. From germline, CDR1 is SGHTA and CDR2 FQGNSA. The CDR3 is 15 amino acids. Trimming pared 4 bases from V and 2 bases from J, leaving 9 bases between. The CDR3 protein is CASSSASAGANVLTF. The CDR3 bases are TGTGCCAGCAGCTCCGCCAGCGCTGGGGCCAACGTCCTGACTTTC.

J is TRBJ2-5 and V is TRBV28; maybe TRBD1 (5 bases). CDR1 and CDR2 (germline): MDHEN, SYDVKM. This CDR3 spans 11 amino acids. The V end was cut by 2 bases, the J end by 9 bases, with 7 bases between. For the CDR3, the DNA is TGTGCCAGCAGTTTAGGGGCAGCCCAGTACTTC. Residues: CASSLGAAQYF.

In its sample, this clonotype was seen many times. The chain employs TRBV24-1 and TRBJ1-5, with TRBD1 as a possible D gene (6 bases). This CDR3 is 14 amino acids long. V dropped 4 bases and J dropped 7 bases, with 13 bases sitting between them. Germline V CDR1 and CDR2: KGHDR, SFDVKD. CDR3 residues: CATSDPKGEQPQHF. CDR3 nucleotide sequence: TGTGCCACCAGTGACCCGAAGGGGGAACAGCCCCAGCATTTT.

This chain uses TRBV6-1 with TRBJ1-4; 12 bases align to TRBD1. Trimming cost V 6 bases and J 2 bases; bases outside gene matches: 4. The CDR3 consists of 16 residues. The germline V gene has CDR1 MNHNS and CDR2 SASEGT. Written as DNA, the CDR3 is TGTGCCAGCAGCTCCGGGACAGGGGGCACTAATGAAAAACTGTTTTTT. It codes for CASSSGTGGTNEKLFF.

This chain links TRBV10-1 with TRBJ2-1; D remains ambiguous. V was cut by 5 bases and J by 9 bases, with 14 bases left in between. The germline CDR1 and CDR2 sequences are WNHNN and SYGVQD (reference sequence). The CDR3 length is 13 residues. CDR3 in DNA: TGCGCCAGCAGTTTGCTAGAAGTGGGTGAGCAGTTCTTC. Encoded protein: CASSLLEVGEQFF.

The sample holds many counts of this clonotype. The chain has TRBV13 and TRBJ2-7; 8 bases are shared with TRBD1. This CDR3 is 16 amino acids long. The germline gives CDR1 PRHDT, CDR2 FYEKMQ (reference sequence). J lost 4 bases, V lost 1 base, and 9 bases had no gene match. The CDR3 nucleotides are TGTGCCAGCAGCTTAGCTCGACAGGGGCATACATACGAGCAGTACTTC. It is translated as CASSLARQGHTYEQYF.

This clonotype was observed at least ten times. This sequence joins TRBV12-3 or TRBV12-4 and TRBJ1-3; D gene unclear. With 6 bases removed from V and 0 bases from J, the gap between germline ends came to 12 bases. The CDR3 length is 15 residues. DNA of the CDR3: TGTGCCAGCAGCGCCAGGACGGGCTCTGGAAACACCATATATTTT. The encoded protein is CASSARTGSGNTIYF.

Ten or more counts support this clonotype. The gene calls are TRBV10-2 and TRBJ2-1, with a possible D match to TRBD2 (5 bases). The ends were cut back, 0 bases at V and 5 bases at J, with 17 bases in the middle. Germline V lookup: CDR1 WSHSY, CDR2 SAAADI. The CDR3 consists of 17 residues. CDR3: CASSESRASIGDNEQFF. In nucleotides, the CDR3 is TGCGCCAGCAGTGAGTCTAGGGCCTCGATCGGGGACAATGAGCAGTTCTTC.

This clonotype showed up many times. CDR3: CASSGATGGADEQFF. The DNA for the CDR3 is TGTGCCAGCAGTGGGGCCACAGGGGGCGCGGATGAGCAGTTCTTC. The chain carries TRBV2 and TRBJ2-1; 9 bases are a match to TRBD1. Germline V CDR1 and CDR2: SNHLY, FYNNEI. The CDR3 totals 15 residues. V trimming: 4 bases; J trimming: 8 bases; junction bases outside the gene matches: 9.

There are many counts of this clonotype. In DNA, the CDR3 is TGTGCCAGCAGCAGGACGGACTCCTATAATTCACCCCTCCACTTT. It specifies CASSRTDSYNSPLHF. This sequence joins TRBV7-6 and TRBJ1-6; D ambiguous. Trimming cost V 5 bases and J 0 bases, with 8 bases left between them. Looked up from germline, CDR1 is SGHVS and CDR2 is FNYEAQ. The length of the CDR3 is 15 residues.

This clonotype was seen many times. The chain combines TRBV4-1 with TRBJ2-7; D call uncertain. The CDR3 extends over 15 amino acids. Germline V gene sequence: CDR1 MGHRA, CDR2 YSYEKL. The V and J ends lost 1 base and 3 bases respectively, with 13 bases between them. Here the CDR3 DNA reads TGCGCCAGCAGCCAAGTGTCTAGATCGGTCTACGAGCAGTACTTC. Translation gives CASSQVSRSVYEQYF.

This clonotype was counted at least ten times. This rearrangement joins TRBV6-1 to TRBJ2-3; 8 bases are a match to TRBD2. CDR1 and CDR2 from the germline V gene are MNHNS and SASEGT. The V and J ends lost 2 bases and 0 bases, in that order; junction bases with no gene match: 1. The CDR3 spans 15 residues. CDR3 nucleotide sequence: TGTGCCAGCAGTGAACAGCGGGGGAGCACAGATACGCAGTATTTT. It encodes CASSEQRGSTDTQYF.